Listed below are T cell receptor beta chains from one sample, sequenced in a study of HIV-infected patients and healthy controls. TCRdb re-called the 5' RACE reads through MiXCR, storing one row per CDR3 protein. The sample holds roughly 18,000 distinct CDR3 sequences, roughly 19% seen once. The sample was CD8+ T cells from blood. Every receptor here comes from a human donor in good health. Both conserved end residues are part of each CDR3.

j_gene: TRBJ1-5
v_gene: TRBV6-1
len: 15
CDR3aa: CASSEQGGSNQPQHF

j_gene: TRBJ1-3
v_gene: TRBV7-2
len: 13
CDR3aa: CASSPMSGDTIYF

j_gene: TRBJ2-2
v_gene: TRBV6-2/TRBV6-3
len: 14
CDR3aa: CASSLGSGSGELFF

j_gene: TRBJ2-1
v_gene: TRBV20-1
len: 15
CDR3aa: CSARESGTGFDEQFF

j_gene: TRBJ2-1
v_gene: TRBV12-3/TRBV12-4
len: 17
CDR3aa: CASSLALGTSGTNEQFF

j_gene: TRBJ2-5
v_gene: TRBV11-2
len: 19
CDR3aa: CASSLMGLAGASYQETQYF

j_gene: TRBJ2-1
v_gene: TRBV29-1
len: 14
CDR3aa: CSVEFDREPPEQFF

j_gene: TRBJ2-2
v_gene: TRBV29-1
len: 15
CDR3aa: CSVKSSGRDTGELFF

j_gene: TRBJ2-7
v_gene: TRBV7-8
len: 13
CDR3aa: CACAEPTAYEQYF

j_gene: TRBJ1-5
v_gene: TRBV3-1
len: 15
CDR3aa: CASSQGQPGNQPQHF

j_gene: TRBJ2-7
v_gene: TRBV7-9
len: 12
CDR3aa: CASSFLAGEQYF

j_gene: TRBJ2-1
v_gene: TRBV7-6
len: 13
CDR3aa: CASSLAGGNEQFF

j_gene: TRBJ1-1
v_gene: TRBV4-1
len: 15
CDR3aa: CASSQVEGENTEAFF

j_gene: TRBJ1-1
v_gene: TRBV13
len: 17
CDR3aa: CASSSGLEGTGDTEAFF

j_gene: TRBJ1-2
v_gene: TRBV29-1
len: 14
CDR3aa: CSVEDLGAAYGYTF

j_gene: TRBJ2-2
v_gene: TRBV6-2/TRBV6-3
len: 15
CDR3aa: CASSVSHGLVGELFF

j_gene: TRBJ2-1
v_gene: TRBV14
len: 12
CDR3aa: CASSPSHNEQFF

j_gene: TRBJ2-7
v_gene: TRBV20-1
len: 14
CDR3aa: CSASGAGAYNEQYF

j_gene: TRBJ2-1
v_gene: TRBV20-1
len: 14
CDR3aa: CSATRGRGDSEQFF

j_gene: TRBJ1-2
v_gene: TRBV7-8
len: 15
CDR3aa: CASSPTMTGSWGYTF

j_gene: TRBJ2-2
v_gene: TRBV4-1
len: 17
CDR3aa: CASSQGAGLARPGELFF

j_gene: TRBJ1-2
v_gene: TRBV7-9
len: 18
CDR3aa: CASSTNPESRVFSYGYTF

j_gene: TRBJ2-1
v_gene: TRBV7-2
len: 15
CDR3aa: CASSLSLTGVNEQFF

j_gene: TRBJ1-5
v_gene: TRBV28
len: 16
CDR3aa: CASRGGLAPNNQPQHF

j_gene: TRBJ1-3
v_gene: TRBV28
len: 16
CDR3aa: CASRRTGSAFANTIYF

j_gene: TRBJ1-1
v_gene: TRBV6-5
len: 14
CDR3aa: CASSRTGRDTEAFF

j_gene: TRBJ2-7
v_gene: TRBV29-1
len: 16
CDR3aa: CSVEDGRTSGSYEQYF

j_gene: TRBJ1-1
v_gene: TRBV4-1
len: 17
CDR3aa: CASSQDEFGNMNTEAFF

j_gene: TRBJ1-5
v_gene: TRBV6-6
len: 14
CDR3aa: CASTWTGGNQPQHF

j_gene: TRBJ2-7
v_gene: TRBV6-6
len: 13
CDR3aa: CASSYGPTYEQYF

j_gene: TRBJ1-1
v_gene: TRBV10-3
len: 12
CDR3aa: CAISDRGPEAFF

j_gene: TRBJ1-3
v_gene: TRBV2
len: 15
CDR3aa: CASSELAGSGNTIYF

j_gene: TRBJ1-2
v_gene: TRBV7-9
len: 16
CDR3aa: CASSLVTPGQDYGYTF

j_gene: TRBJ1-1
v_gene: TRBV14
len: 13
CDR3aa: CASSHLGLTEAFF